The 19 T cell receptor beta chains below all came from one sample that was sequenced in a study of shared clonotypes between healthy human individuals (TCRdb year 2020). Library preparation employed the immunoSEQ multiplex PCR assay. Entries here come from immuneACCESS through TCRdb and include only in-frame sequences with V and J called. Some clones fail to appear in such tables; in the studies checked, an unresolved V gene covers under half of the shortfall, and the cause of the remainder is unknown. The sample table lists 2 million to 2.5 million clones, about 95% of them with a count of one. About 1.1% of the sample belongs to the ten largest clones. CD8 naive samples consisted of CD45RO-negative cells that were positively selected for CCR7, yielding a CD45RA+CCR7+ population without TemRA cells. Source material: naive CD8+ T cells sorted from blood. The sample's cell subset or site label, decoded: CD45RA+CCR7+. The receptor set was obtained from a young man in good health.

With regard to this clone: This sample includes further DNA sequences coding for the same CDR3. The chain recombines TRBV6-5 with TRBJ2-7, with D hard to call. Germline V CDR1 and CDR2: MNHEY, SVGAGI. This CDR3 region has 13 residues. V was shortened by 2 bases and J by 3 bases, with 8 bases between the two germline ends. In nucleotides, the CDR3 is TGTGCCAGCAGTTACGATCCCGGCTACGAGCAGTACTTC. Translation: CASSYDPGYEQYF.

The V call is TRBV7-6, the J call TRBJ2-2; 8 bases map to TRBD1. The J segment lost 0 bases and the V segment lost 1 base, leaving 10 bases of the junction unmatched. Germline V gene sequence: CDR1 SGHVS, CDR2 FNYEAQ. This CDR3 has 19 amino acids. CDR3 nucleotides: TGTGCCAGCAGCTTAGAGATGGCAGGGGGCACCGCGAACACCGGGGAGCTGTTTTTT. Protein sequence: CASSLEMAGGTANTGELFF.

To note about this clone: This specimen includes other DNA sequences encoding the same CDR3. The chain uses TRBV30 and TRBJ2-7, with D perhaps being TRBD1 or TRBD2 (5 bases each). The length of the CDR3 is 12 residues. V lost 0 bases and J lost 6, with 9 bases in between. Germline V CDR1 and CDR2: GTSNPN, SVGIG (reference sequence). The CDR3 reads CAWSVAGTEQYF. CDR3 nucleotide sequence: TGTGCCTGGAGTGTAGCAGGGACCGAGCAGTACTTC.

CDR3 sequence (DNA): TGTGCCAGCAGTTACAGCCAGGGAGGTGGCTACACCTTC. Its translation is CASSYSQGGGYTF. The rearrangement uses TRBV6-5 and TRBJ1-2; maybe TRBD1 (5 bases). V lost 2 bases to trimming and J lost 7 bases, with 11 bases between them. The CDR3 is made up of 13 amino acids. Per the germline V gene, CDR1 is MNHEY and CDR2 is SVGAGI.

This sequence joins TRBV27 and TRBJ2-7, with TRBD2 as a possible D gene (7 bases). The CDR3 is 12 residues long. The germline CDR1 and CDR2 sequences are MNHEY and SMNVEV (reference sequence). The V end was cut by 6 bases, the J end by 4 bases, with 10 bases between. The DNA for the CDR3 is TGTGCCAGCAGAGAGGGGGGGTACGAGCAGTACTTC. It is translated as CASREGGYEQYF.

Notes on this clone: The same CDR3 is also encoded by other DNA sequences in this sample. The rearrangement joins TRBV27 to TRBJ2-2; D tentatively reads TRBD1 or TRBD2 (5 bases each). V was cut by 2 bases and J by 6 bases, with 7 bases left in between. The CDR3 length is 13 residues. In germline, CDR1 is MNHEY, CDR2 SMNVEV (reference sequence). The CDR3 DNA reads as TGTGCCAGCAGTTTAGGGGGACCCGGGGAGCTGTTTTTT. The encoded protein is CASSLGGPGELFF.

Worth noting for this clone: One junction end does not reproduce the germline sequence, and a read error may be involved. This chain joins TRBV6-5 and TRBJ1-4; tentative D call: TRBD1 (6 bases). Germline V gene lookup returns CDR1 MNHEY and CDR2 SVGAGI. The CDR3 covers 15 residues. The CDR3 nucleotides are TGTGCCAGCAGTTACGGACAGATGACTAATGAAAAACTGTCTTTT. It codes for CASSYGQMTNEKLSF.

This chain joins TRBV5-5 and TRBJ2-5; 8 bases line up with TRBD2. The germline CDR1 and CDR2 sequences are SGHKS and YYEKEE (reference sequence). J lost 5 bases, V lost 1 base, and 4 bases had no gene match. The CDR3 sequence is 14 residues long. CDR3 residues: CASSLPAGDETQYF. As DNA, the CDR3 is TGTGCCAGCAGCTTGCCAGCGGGAGACGAGACCCAGTACTTC.

The chain combines TRBV27 with TRBJ2-3, with D unclear. The CDR3 is 15 amino acids. CDR1 is MNHEY and CDR2 is SMNVEV in the germline V gene (reference sequence). V lost 5 bases to trimming and J lost 6 bases, with 18 bases between them. The CDR3 loop is CASSPRTRAPDTQYF. The CDR3 DNA is TGTGCCAGCAGTCCCAGGACCCGCGCCCCGGATACGCAGTATTTT.

This sequence joins TRBV6-1 and TRBJ2-7, with unresolved D. V lost 4 bases to trimming and J lost 0 bases, with 16 bases between them. Germline CDR1 reads MNHNS; CDR2 reads SASEGT. The CDR3 runs 16 residues. This CDR3 reads CASSASTQLTSYEQYF. The CDR3 nucleotides read TGTGCCAGCAGTGCATCGACGCAGCTTACCTCCTACGAGCAGTACTTC.

The chain recombines TRBV4-1 with TRBJ1-1; the D gene is possibly TRBD1 (6 bases). CDR3 length equals 15 residues. Trimming left V 3 bases short and J 0 bases short, with 11 bases between. Germline V gives CDR1 MGHRA, CDR2 YSYEKL. CDR3 nucleotides: TGCGCCAGCAGCCACCGAGGACAGCTGAACACTGAAGCTTTCTTT. Amino acid sequence: CASSHRGQLNTEAFF.

This chain connects TRBV7-6 to TRBJ2-2; 9 bases line up with TRBD1. The germline V gene has CDR1 SGHVS and CDR2 FNYEAQ. Germline trimming cut 5 bases from V and 0 bases from J; bases unmatched to any gene: 4. This CDR3 has 16 residues. The CDR3 region has the DNA TGTGCCAGCAGCCGCGGGACAGGGCCGAACACCGGGGAGCTGTTTTTT. It translates to CASSRGTGPNTGELFF.

This chain uses TRBV5-1 with TRBJ2-7; 7 bases agree with TRBD2. V shed 0 bases, J shed 6 bases, and the junction held 3 bases outside the gene matches. Looked up from germline, CDR1 is SGHRS and CDR2 is YFSETQ. This CDR3 contains 13 residues. The CDR3 spells CASSLGRGVEQYF. CDR3 nucleotides: TGCGCCAGCAGCTTGGGTCGGGGGGTCGAGCAGTACTTC.

This rearrangement joins TRBV4-1 to TRBJ2-1, with 8 bases lining up with TRBD2. The germline CDR1 and CDR2 sequences are MGHRA and YSYEKL. Trimming removed 3 bases from V and 7 bases from J; junction bases left unmatched: 11. This CDR3 comprises 16 residues. The CDR3 sequence: CASSQGPGLVRNEQFF. The DNA of the CDR3 is TGCGCCAGCAGCCAGGGTCCGGGACTAGTAAGGAATGAGCAGTTCTTC.

On this clone: Here the CDR3 omits its conserved ending phenylalanine or tryptophan, so a read error is the likely source. Because the CDR3's place on the DNA is in doubt, the DNA is left out and the CDR3 is given as listed by TCRdb. The same CDR3 also results from other DNA sequences found in this sample. J is TRBJ1-6 and V is TRBV30; TRBD1 is taken as the D call from the table, unchecked against the DNA. The length of the CDR3 is 14 amino acids, counting both ends. The germline gives CDR1 GTSNPN, CDR2 SVGIG (reference sequence). This CDR3 is CAWSVWTESSPLHS.

CDR3 nucleotides: TGCGCCAGCAGCCAGTTCGCGGGTGCGGGGTACGAGCAGTACTTC. Protein sequence: CASSQFAGAGYEQYF. The chain links TRBV4-3 to TRBJ2-7, with D possibly TRBD2 on 6 matching bases. Germline loops: CDR1 LGHNA, CDR2 YSLEER. V lost 3 bases to trimming and J lost 4 bases, with 16 bases between them. The CDR3 loop spans 15 amino acids.

This chain links TRBV11-2 with TRBJ2-7, with no clear D. The ends were cut back, 3 bases at V and 5 bases at J, with 5 bases in the middle. Germline loops: CDR1 SGHAT, CDR2 FQNNGV. The CDR3 is 11 amino acids. The CDR3 protein is CASSFENEQYF. The CDR3 DNA reads TGTGCCAGCAGCTTCGAGAACGAGCAGTACTTC.

In the case of this clone: The germline gene is not matched at one end of the junction; a read error may be the cause. The CDR3 coding sequence is TGTGCCAGCAGCTTGGACGGACAGGGGGCGTCCTTC. It is translated as CASSLDGQGASF. The V and J genes are TRBV11-3 and TRBJ1-2; TRBD1 aligns across 11 bases. The germline V gene encodes CDR1 SGHNT and CDR2 YENEEA. The CDR3 runs 12 residues.

The chain is built from TRBV6-1 and TRBJ2-2; D is undetermined. CDR1 and CDR2 (germline): MNHNS, SASEGT. This CDR3 is 13 amino acids long. V was trimmed by 0 bases and J by 6 bases, leaving 5 bases between them. The CDR3 sequence: CASSEAGAGELFF. The CDR3 DNA reads TGTGCCAGCAGTGAAGCAGGAGCCGGGGAGCTGTTTTTT.